These 29 T cell receptor beta chains were sequenced from one sample in a study of identical twins. Each CDR3 protein gets one entry after TCRdb re-called the 5' RACE reads with MiXCR. This sample carries 1,800,000 or so distinct CDR3 sequences, around a third of them seen once, and the ten largest clones take about 0.27%. The sample taken for sequencing was cord blood. These receptor sequences come from a newborn girl in good health.

The V and J genes are TRBV21-1 and TRBJ2-7; the table assigns TRBD1, which was not confirmed against the DNA. TRBV21-1 is a listed pseudogene. This CDR3 has 15 amino acids. CDR3 sequence (DNA): TGTGCCAGCAGCAAAGGATCGGACAGGGCGCCCGAGCAGTACTTC. Translated: CASSKGSDRAPEQYF.

This chain links TRBV12-3 or TRBV12-4 with TRBJ1-2, with TRBD1 matching over 8 bases. The CDR3 runs to 16 residues. The J segment lost 5 bases and the V segment lost 4 bases, leaving 12 bases of the junction unmatched. The CDR3 DNA sequence: TGTGCCAGCAGTTCACCAGCCAACACAGGGGGTTATGGCTACACCTTC. It codes for CASSSPANTGGYGYTF.

This clonotype was recorded at least ten times. The genes are TRBV20-1 and TRBJ2-1; possible D gene TRBD2, 6 bases. The length of the CDR3 is 13 residues. V shed 3 bases and J shed 0 bases, with 6 bases lying between them. Germline loops: CDR1 DFQATT, CDR2 SNEGSKA (reference sequence). The CDR3 DNA is TGCAGTGCTAGCGGGAGCTCCTACAATGAGCAGTTCTTC. It encodes CSASGSSYNEQFF.

CDR3 bases: TGTGCCAGCAGTTTATTACTGGACAGGGGGGTCTATGGCTACACCTTC. It translates to CASSLLLDRGVYGYTF. The gene calls are TRBV28 and TRBJ1-2, with TRBD1 identical over 10 bases. The CDR3 has 16 amino acids. Germline V gene sequence: CDR1 MDHEN, CDR2 SYDVKM. V lost 1 base to trimming and J lost 4 bases; unmatched junction nucleotides: 6.

This clonotype was counted only a few times. V and J are TRBV6-5 and TRBJ2-7; D call uncertain. CDR1 is MNHEY, CDR2 SVGAGI, per germline. Trimming cost V 2 bases and J 0 bases, with 11 bases left between them. This CDR3 region has 15 residues. This chain's CDR3 is CASSYDFGASYEQYF. The CDR3 coding sequence is TGTGCCAGCAGTTACGATTTCGGAGCCTCCTACGAGCAGTACTTC.

The rearrangement links TRBV5-1 to TRBJ2-5; possibly TRBD2 for D (6 bases). The V end was cut by 4 bases, the J end by 11 bases, with 18 bases between. Germline-derived CDR1 and CDR2 are SGHRS and YFSETQ. The CDR3 covers 13 residues. The CDR3 is CASSHGTPNEQYF. DNA for the CDR3: TGCGCCAGCAGCCACGGGACTCCTAATGAGCAGTACTTC.

This clonotype turned up a few times. This chain links TRBV19 with TRBJ1-2; D unclear. Germline values: CDR1 LNHDA, CDR2 SQIVND (reference sequence). The V end was cut by 4 bases, the J end by 1 base, with 16 bases between. This CDR3 has 16 residues. The CDR3, as DNA: TGTGCCAGTAGTACCAGCCCCCCGCGGCTTAACTATGGCTACACCTTC. Protein product: CASSTSPPRLNYGYTF. Based on the CDR3 plus reference TRBV19 and TRBJ1-2, the full variable domain is DGGITQSPKYLFRKEGQNVTLSCEQNLNHDAMYWYRQDPGQGLRLIYYSQIVNDFQKGDIAEGYSVSREKKESFPLTVTSAQKNPTAFYLCASSTSPPRLNYGYTFGSGTRLTVV.

This sequence joins TRBV28 and TRBJ2-5; a weak D match, TRBD2 (6 bases). From germline, CDR1 is MDHEN and CDR2 SYDVKM. The ends were cut back, 6 bases at V and 3 bases at J, with 14 bases in the middle. The CDR3 sequence is 14 residues long. In DNA, the CDR3 is TGTGCCAGCAGCCTGACTAGTCCCAAAGAGACCCAGTACTTC. Protein product: CASSLTSPKETQYF.

The genes are TRBV7-9 and TRBJ1-1, with D possibly being TRBD1 (5 bases). The CDR3 contains 17 residues. Germline loops: CDR1 SEHNR, CDR2 FQNEAQ (reference sequence). Trimming pared 1 base from V and 0 bases from J, leaving 15 bases between. CDR3 sequence: CASSLGQLTIMNTEAFF. The CDR3 coding sequence is TGTGCCAGCAGCTTAGGACAGCTAACCATAATGAACACTGAAGCTTTCTTT. Supplemented by reference TRBV7-9 and TRBJ1-1, the full variable domain reads DTGVSQNPRHKITKRGQNVTFRCDPISEHNRLYWYRQTLGQGPEFLTYFQNEAQLEKSRLLSDRFSAERPKGSFSTLEIQRTEQGDSAMYLCASSLGQLTIMNTEAFFGQGTRLTVV.

In this sample, this clonotype turned up a few times. The chain carries TRBV20-1 and TRBJ2-7; D is unresolved. The CDR3 covers 13 residues. The V end lost 0 bases, the J end lost 3 bases, and 9 bases lay between the germline ends. The germline V gene has CDR1 DFQATT and CDR2 SNEGSKA (reference sequence). Written as DNA, the CDR3 is TGCAGTGCTAGAGATCGGGCTAGCTACGAGCAGTACTTC. It encodes CSARDRASYEQYF.

This clonotype came up a few times. The J gene is TRBJ2-1, the V gene TRBV4-1; D perhaps matches TRBD2 (5 bases). V gave up 2 bases and J gave up 7 bases, with 24 bases separating them. Per germline, CDR1 MGHRA and CDR2 YSYEKL. CDR3 length: 18 residues. Here the CDR3 DNA reads TGCGCCAGCAGCCAATCTAAACAACGTGGGATAGCGATTAATGAGCAGTTCTTC. Residues: CASSQSKQRGIAINEQFF.

This clonotype has just a few counts. The chain is built from TRBV24-1 and TRBJ2-5; D remains unclear. V gave up 2 bases and J gave up 1 base, with 7 bases separating them. CDR1 and CDR2 from the germline V gene are KGHDR and SFDVKD. The CDR3 runs 14 residues. The CDR3 sequence: CATSDSGFQETQYF. For the CDR3, the DNA is TGTGCCACCAGTGATTCTGGGTTCCAAGAGACCCAGTACTTC.

This sequence joins TRBV20-1 and TRBJ2-7; D not certain. The CDR3 has 11 amino acids. The ends were cut back, 7 bases at V and 2 bases at J, with 9 bases in the middle. Germline V lookup: CDR1 DFQATT, CDR2 SNEGSKA (reference sequence). CDR3 sequence reads: CSGARTYEQYF. The CDR3 DNA follows: TGCAGTGGGGCCAGAACCTACGAGCAGTACTTC.

V gene TRBV20-1 combines with J gene TRBJ1-5; the D gene is possibly TRBD1 (5 bases). The CDR3 contains 16 residues. The ends were cut back, 2 bases at V and 5 bases at J, with 19 bases in the middle. The germline CDR1 and CDR2 sequences are DFQATT and SNEGSKA (reference sequence). Written as DNA, the CDR3 is TGCAGTGCTAGAAGTCGATACAGGCAAGTAGATCAGCCCCAGCATTTT. Protein: CSARSRYRQVDQPQHF.

In this sample, this clonotype turned up a few times. The rearrangement joins TRBV12-5 to TRBJ2-3, with 11 nucleotides matching TRBD2. CDR1 LGHNT and CDR2 FRNRAP come from the germline V gene. This CDR3 region has 20 residues. Trimming cost V 2 bases and J 2 bases; bases outside gene matches: 15. The CDR3 region is CASGLTSGSSVVWDTDTQYF. CDR3 DNA sequence: TGTGCTAGTGGTTTGACTAGCGGGAGCTCAGTAGTGTGGGACACAGATACGCAGTATTTT.

This clonotype was seen ten or more times. V and J are TRBV5-1 and TRBJ2-1; D is undetermined. Germline V gene sequence: CDR1 SGHRS, CDR2 YFSETQ. V was cut by 0 bases and J by 7 bases, with 5 bases left in between. This CDR3 region has 12 residues. The chain's CDR3 is CASSLGWNEQFF. The CDR3 region has the DNA TGCGCCAGCAGCTTGGGGTGGAATGAGCAGTTCTTC.

This clonotype came up a few times. This chain uses TRBV4-1 with TRBJ1-6, with TRBD1 matching over 9 bases. V lost 4 bases to trimming and J lost 9 bases; unmatched junction nucleotides: 7. CDR1 is MGHRA and CDR2 is YSYEKL in the germline V gene. CDR3 size: 15 residues. In nucleotides, the CDR3 is TGCGCCAGCAGCCGCAACAGGGGGCTTGGTTCACCCCTCCACTTT. It is translated as CASSRNRGLGSPLHF.

This chain joins TRBV10-3 and TRBJ1-2, with TRBD1 as a possible D gene (6 bases). This CDR3 is 14 amino acids long. V lost 2 bases and J 5 bases, leaving 12 bases between the germline ends. Germline assignment: CDR1 ENHRY and CDR2 SYGVKD. CDR3 sequence (DNA): TGTGCCATCAGTGAGGGACAGCGTGATTATGGCTACACCTTC. Its translation is CAISEGQRDYGYTF.

This clonotype appeared a single time. V gene TRBV2 combines with J gene TRBJ1-5, with no clear D. In germline, CDR1 is SNHLY, CDR2 FYNNEI. V gave up 6 bases and J gave up 5 bases, with 11 bases separating them. The CDR3 extends over 13 amino acids. CDR3 in DNA: TGTGCCAGCAGGCTTAAGGAGGATCAGCCCCAGCATTTT. Amino acid sequence: CASRLKEDQPQHF. The variable domain in full, completed from reference TRBV2 and TRBJ1-5, reads EPEVTQTPSHQVTQMGQEVILRCVPISNHLYFYWYRQILGQKVEFLVSFYNNEISEKSEIFDDQFSVERPDGSNFTLKIRSTKLEDSAMYFCASRLKEDQPQHFGDGTRLSIL.

This clonotype was counted between two and nine times. The CDR3 protein is CASSLGTGSVGEQYF. CDR3 nucleotide sequence: TGTGCCAGCAGTCTCGGGACTGGAAGCGTCGGCGAGCAGTACTTC. The chain uses TRBV27 and TRBJ2-4; tentatively, D is TRBD2 (6 bases). The J call may not be correct, given that the DNA end is closer to TRBJ2-7. The CDR3 has 15 residues. Germline-derived CDR1 and CDR2 are MNHEY and SMNVEV (reference sequence).

J is TRBJ2-7 and V is TRBV28; the D is unclear. The ends were cut back, 8 bases at V and 2 bases at J, with 13 bases in the middle. Germline loops: CDR1 MDHEN, CDR2 SYDVKM. The CDR3 contains 13 residues. The CDR3 DNA follows: TGTGCCAGCTCTACGGCAGTCCCCTACGAGCAGTACTTC. Its translation: CASSTAVPYEQYF.

This chain links TRBV20-1 with TRBJ2-3; D is ambiguous. The CDR3 runs to 15 residues. Trimming took 5 bases from V and 0 from J, leaving 15 bases between them. CDR1 and CDR2 (germline): DFQATT, SNEGSKA (reference sequence). This CDR3 reads CSAPLQPPSTDTQYF. CDR3 nucleotides: TGCAGTGCTCCCTTGCAGCCCCCTAGCACAGATACGCAGTATTTT.

This clonotype occurred many times. V gene TRBV3-1 combines with J gene TRBJ2-5; D is uncertain. In germline, CDR1 is LGHDT, CDR2 YNNKEL (reference sequence). The CDR3 runs 14 residues. V lost 1 base, J lost 0 bases, and 6 bases lay in between. The CDR3 bases are TGTGCCAGCAGCCAAGGGGCTTACCAAGAGACCCAGTACTTC. Amino acid sequence: CASSQGAYQETQYF.

There are a few counts of this clonotype. The rearrangement links TRBV29-1 to TRBJ2-1; the D is unclear. CDR3 length: 12 residues. Germline V lookup: CDR1 SQVTM, CDR2 ANQGSEA. Trimming took 6 bases from V and 2 from J, leaving 8 bases between them. CDR3 amino acids: CSVAVAYNEQFF. The CDR3, as DNA: TGCAGCGTCGCTGTAGCCTACAATGAGCAGTTCTTC.

The chain links TRBV6-1 to TRBJ2-1; D not certain. V gave up 7 bases and J gave up 8 bases, with 9 bases separating them. From germline, CDR1 is MNHNS and CDR2 SASEGT. CDR3 length: 11 amino acids. The CDR3 here is CASTVVDEQFF. CDR3 coding DNA: TGTGCCAGCACAGTAGTCGATGAGCAGTTCTTC.

In regard to this clonotype: The germline gene is not matched at one end of the junction; a read error may be the cause. The chain carries TRBV5-1 and TRBJ1-2; D is unclear. Germline V lookup: CDR1 SGHRS, CDR2 YFSETQ. This CDR3 comprises 12 residues. CDR3: CSSSSANYGYTF. In DNA, the CDR3 is TGCTCCAGCAGCTCAGCTAACTATGGCTACACCTTC.

The V call is TRBV6-6, the J call TRBJ1-1; 9 bases are a match to TRBD1. Trimming cost V 0 bases and J 6 bases; bases outside gene matches: 11. This CDR3 region has 17 residues. Germline CDR1 is MNHNY and CDR2 is SVGAGI (reference sequence). The CDR3 is CASSYSGVRDRVAEAFF. The CDR3 DNA reads TGTGCCAGCAGTTACTCAGGTGTCCGGGACAGGGTCGCTGAAGCTTTCTTT.

This clonotype was recorded at least ten times. This chain uses TRBV28 with TRBJ2-1; TRBD2 matches 10 bases. Germline V gives CDR1 MDHEN, CDR2 SYDVKM. This CDR3 has 15 residues. Trimming removed 5 bases from V and 6 bases from J; junction bases left unmatched: 7. CDR3 bases: TGTGCCAGCAGTCCTTCCGGGACTAGCGTCAATGAGCAGTTCTTC. It is translated as CASSPSGTSVNEQFF.

V is TRBV6-1 and J is TRBJ2-3; the match to TRBD2 covers 8 bases. V lost 4 bases, J lost 2 bases, and 14 bases stayed unmatched. The CDR3 totals 18 residues. CDR1 and CDR2 (germline): MNHNS, SASEGT. CDR3 DNA sequence: TGTGCCAGCAGTGCCGGGAGGGCCTTTCCGTCGGCCACAGATACGCAGTATTTT. Residues: CASSAGRAFPSATDTQYF.